This T cell receptor (beta chain) was captured in a study of T cell responses to AZD1222 COVID-19 vaccine. CDR1 and CDR2 (germline): LNHNV, YYDKDF (reference sequence). The ends were cut back, 0 bases at V and 4 bases at J, with 12 bases in the middle. This CDR3 spans 16 amino acids. This clone was seen just once. TCRdb keeps only in-frame clones here, not all; method: immunoSEQ multiplex PCR. The sample lists approximately 170,000 clones, around 90% occurring once. The sequence was obtained from an adult who received the AZD1222 COVID-19 vaccine. The chain joins TRBV15 to TRBJ2-2; D unresolved. Sequenced here: peripheral blood, sampled 28 days after the second AZD1222 dose. CDR3 DNA: TGTGCCACCAGCAGAGATCATGGAGTGGGCACCGGGGAGCTGTTTTTT. This gives the protein CATSRDHGVGTGELFF.